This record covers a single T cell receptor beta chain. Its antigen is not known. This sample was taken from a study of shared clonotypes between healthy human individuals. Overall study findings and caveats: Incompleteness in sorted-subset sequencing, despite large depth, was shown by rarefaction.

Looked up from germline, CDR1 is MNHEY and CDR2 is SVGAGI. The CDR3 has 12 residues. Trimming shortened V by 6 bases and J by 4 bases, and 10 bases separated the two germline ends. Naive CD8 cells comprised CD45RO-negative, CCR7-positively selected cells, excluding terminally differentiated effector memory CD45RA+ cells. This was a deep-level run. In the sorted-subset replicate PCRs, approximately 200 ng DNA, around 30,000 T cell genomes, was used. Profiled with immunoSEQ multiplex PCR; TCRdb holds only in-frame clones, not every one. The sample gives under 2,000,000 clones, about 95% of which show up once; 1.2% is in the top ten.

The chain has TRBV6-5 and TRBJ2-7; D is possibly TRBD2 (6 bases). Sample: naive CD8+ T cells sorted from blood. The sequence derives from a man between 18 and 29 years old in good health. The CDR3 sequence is CASRSAGYEQYF. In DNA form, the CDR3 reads TGTGCCAGCAGATCAGCGGGTTACGAGCAGTACTTC.